These T cell receptor beta chains were read from a single sample in a study of technical replicates of blood from a handful of donors. Measured with immunoSEQ multiplex PCR; TCRdb has only the in-frame clones, and not every one. The sample carries tens of thousands of clones, 80% to 95% recorded once. Sequencing was done on a sample of T cells isolated from PBMCs. These receptors all stem from a human donor in good health. Each CDR3 is given with its conserved first and last residue. Fields, in order: CDR3 protein, D gene, CDR3 length, V gene, J gene. The D gene is left open where the match is weak.

CDR3aa: CASSPGQGAVNTEAFF; d_gene: TRBD1; len: 16; v_gene: TRBV4-2; j_gene: TRBJ1-1
CDR3aa: CASSFNQGVYEQFF; d_gene: TRBD1; len: 14; v_gene: TRBV27; j_gene: TRBJ2-1
CDR3aa: CASSSGQGGTEAFF; d_gene: TRBD1; len: 14; v_gene: TRBV5-1; j_gene: TRBJ1-1
CDR3aa: CASSSDLGQARPNF; d_gene: TRBD1; len: 14; v_gene: TRBV5-4; j_gene: TRBJ2-4
CDR3aa: CASSYSRDRGYTEAFF; d_gene: TRBD1; len: 16; v_gene: TRBV6-5; j_gene: TRBJ1-1
CDR3aa: CASSFVDTISYEQYF; d_gene: .; len: 15; v_gene: TRBV27; j_gene: TRBJ2-7
CDR3aa: CASSVGFAGIPNLGTGGPYEQYF; d_gene: .; len: 23; v_gene: TRBV9; j_gene: TRBJ2-7
CDR3aa: CASSVAYPGEGTGELFF; d_gene: .; len: 17; v_gene: TRBV9; j_gene: TRBJ2-2
CDR3aa: CASSTRLAPNTGELFF; d_gene: TRBD2; len: 16; v_gene: TRBV7-8; j_gene: TRBJ2-2
CDR3aa: CASSKGDQDEKLFF; d_gene: .; len: 14; v_gene: TRBV5-1; j_gene: TRBJ1-4
CDR3aa: CASSRDSRRPQHF; d_gene: TRBD1; len: 13; v_gene: TRBV25-1; j_gene: TRBJ1-5
CDR3aa: CASSLISAGRNGGYTF; d_gene: .; len: 16; v_gene: TRBV27; j_gene: TRBJ1-2
CDR3aa: CASSLDSGNTGELFF; d_gene: .; len: 15; v_gene: TRBV7-7; j_gene: TRBJ2-2
CDR3aa: CASSERTVGDFF; d_gene: .; len: 12; v_gene: TRBV7-9; j_gene: TRBJ1-1
CDR3aa: CASSLARGYEQYF; d_gene: .; len: 13; v_gene: TRBV7-2; j_gene: TRBJ2-7
CDR3aa: CASGRASIVSYEQYF; d_gene: TRBD2; len: 15; v_gene: TRBV2; j_gene: TRBJ2-7
CDR3aa: CASHAGTEAFF; d_gene: .; len: 11; v_gene: TRBV27; j_gene: TRBJ1-1
CDR3aa: CASSLERELGREQFF; d_gene: .; len: 15; v_gene: TRBV5-1; j_gene: TRBJ2-1
CDR3aa: CAWSREYEQYF; d_gene: .; len: 11; v_gene: TRBV30; j_gene: TRBJ2-7
CDR3aa: CASAERLAGPNTGELFF; d_gene: TRBD2; len: 17; v_gene: TRBV10-3; j_gene: TRBJ2-2
CDR3aa: CASRGQGREPQHF; d_gene: TRBD1; len: 13; v_gene: TRBV7-9; j_gene: TRBJ1-5
CDR3aa: CAWSVLGFGANVLTF; d_gene: .; len: 15; v_gene: TRBV30; j_gene: TRBJ2-6
CDR3aa: CASRNLGGTGEQYF; d_gene: TRBD2; len: 14; v_gene: TRBV6-5; j_gene: TRBJ2-7
CDR3aa: CASSLGQVHEQYF; d_gene: TRBD1; len: 13; v_gene: TRBV27; j_gene: TRBJ2-7
CDR3aa: CASSLGTGNTGELFF; d_gene: .; len: 15; v_gene: TRBV2; j_gene: TRBJ2-2
CDR3aa: CASSAVYGGEAFF; d_gene: .; len: 13; v_gene: TRBV9; j_gene: TRBJ1-1
CDR3aa: CASSLGTGGEQYF; d_gene: TRBD1; len: 13; v_gene: TRBV11-2; j_gene: TRBJ2-7
CDR3aa: CSAYQGAGANVLTF; d_gene: TRBD1; len: 14; v_gene: TRBV29-1; j_gene: TRBJ2-6
CDR3aa: CASRLTGNSANGYTF; d_gene: .; len: 15; v_gene: TRBV6-5; j_gene: TRBJ1-2
CDR3aa: CASSSLTGAGSRF; d_gene: TRBD1; len: 13; v_gene: TRBV5-5; j_gene: TRBJ2-7
CDR3aa: CASSLDTENTIYF; d_gene: .; len: 13; v_gene: TRBV2; j_gene: TRBJ1-3
CDR3aa: CASSIGWREGLNNEQFF; d_gene: TRBD2; len: 17; v_gene: TRBV19; j_gene: TRBJ2-1